The clone carrying this T cell receptor (beta chain) was counted only a few times. Its antigen is not known. These data come from a study of regulatory T cells in long-lasting Graves disease. Both iRepertoire HTBI primers and Arm-PCR of CDR3 regions were used to build the TCR beta libraries. TCRdb itself ran the multiplex PCR reads through MiXCR, one entry per CDR3 protein. This sample carries roughly 490,000 distinct CDR3 sequences, approximately 23% of them seen once, and the ten largest clones take about an eighth. With 3 bases clipped from V and 7 bases from J, the junction kept 9 bases outside the gene matches. The length of the CDR3 is 14 residues. The V gene's germline CDR1 is DFQATT and CDR2 SNEGSKA (reference sequence). This sample's time point: persistent/refractory GD, antithyroid drugs over 5 years with positive TRAb. PBMCs provided the RNA from which the TCR library was made. General observations from the study: With persistent disease, TRBV28, TRBJ1-2 and TRBJ2-5 were the favored segments.

The sequencing here drew on peripheral blood mononuclear cells (PBMCs), taken when the disease was refractory, from a patient treated with antithyroid drugs. This TCR came from a female donor with Graves disease. V and J are TRBV20-1 and TRBJ1-5; 7 bases map to TRBD1. In nucleotides, the CDR3 is TGCAGTGCTAGGGGCAGGGGGACCCTCCAGCCCCAGCATTTT. Translating gives CSARGRGTLQPQHF.